The 30 T cell receptor beta chains below all came from one sample that was sequenced in a study of post-analysis software for immune sequencing data. The authors incorporated unique molecular identifiers into the TCR beta cDNA libraries. TCRdb independently ran MiXCR on the PCR reads; one entry per CDR3 protein. This table has about 430,000 distinct CDR3 sequences, less than 40% appearing once. Study findings and constraints: Relative to controls, patients had about five TRBV segments at higher frequency, with TRBV5-6, TRBV5-1 and TRBV20-1 among these.

These receptors lack a known antigen. Sequencing was performed on blood. These receptors were taken from a girl aged 2-10 years with multiple sclerosis.

The genes are TRBV28 and TRBJ1-1; no definite D call. Trimming took 8 bases from V and 0 from J, leaving 4 bases between them. The CDR3 length is 11 residues. Germline V CDR1 and CDR2: MDHEN, SYDVKM. CDR3 coding DNA: TGTGCCAGCTTCGTGAACACTGAAGCTTTCTTT. This encodes CASFVNTEAFF.

This chain joins TRBV27 and TRBJ1-5; D is possibly TRBD1 (6 bases). V was pared by 9 bases and J by 3 bases, with 12 bases between. Germline values: CDR1 MNHEY, CDR2 SMNVEV (reference sequence). CDR3 length equals 13 residues. The CDR3 bases are TGTGCCAGTAAACAGGGACTCAATCAGCCCCAGCATTTT. Protein product: CASKQGLNQPQHF.

This clonotype was counted a few times. The V gene is TRBV27, the J gene TRBJ2-1, with 13 bases aligning to TRBD2. V gave up 5 bases and J gave up 8 bases; unmatched junction bases: 9. This CDR3 contains 16 residues. The germline gives CDR1 MNHEY, CDR2 SMNVEV (reference sequence). In nucleotides, the CDR3 is TGTGCCAGCAGTCCCATCTGGACTAGCGGGAGCCATGAGCAGTTCTTC. Residues: CASSPIWTSGSHEQFF.

J is TRBJ2-1 and V is TRBV28; no reliable D call. The CDR3 contains 14 residues. In germline, CDR1 is MDHEN, CDR2 SYDVKM. V shed 8 bases and J shed 6 bases, with 17 bases lying between them. DNA for the CDR3: TGTGCCAGCTTAACCCCGTTACCCCCCAATGAGCAGTTCTTC. Translating it yields CASLTPLPPNEQFF.

The chain has TRBV6-5 and TRBJ2-3; D might be TRBD2 (6 bases). The CDR3 runs 14 residues. Germline values: CDR1 MNHEY, CDR2 SVGAGI. V was shortened by 7 bases and J by 3 bases, with 14 bases between the two germline ends. CDR3 region: CASKAQRVTDTQYF. In DNA form, the CDR3 reads TGTGCCAGCAAGGCCCAGCGGGTGACAGATACGCAGTATTTT.

The chain joins TRBV14 to TRBJ1-2; TRBD1 agrees at 9 bases. The CDR3 totals 15 residues. J gave up 6 bases and V 0 bases, and 5 bases lay outside the gene matches. CDR1 is SGHDN and CDR2 is FVKESK in the germline V gene. CDR3 amino acids: CASSQERGTGHGYTF. The CDR3 DNA is TGTGCCAGCAGCCAAGAGCGTGGGACAGGGCATGGCTACACCTTC.

The chain couples TRBV9 to TRBJ2-1, with TRBD2 matching 7 bases. Germline V gene lookup returns CDR1 SGDLS and CDR2 YYNGEE. The V gene end was trimmed by 4 bases and the J gene end by 6 bases; junction bases not matched to a gene: 19. This CDR3 has 18 amino acids. The chain's CDR3 is CASSPTARTRPAPNEQFF. The CDR3 DNA reads TGTGCCAGCAGCCCTACTGCCCGGACTAGACCCGCCCCCAATGAGCAGTTCTTC.

The genes are TRBV12-3 or TRBV12-4 and TRBJ1-1, with TRBD1 matching over 8 bases. CDR3 length: 13 residues. Losses at the gene ends were 11 bases for V and 9 bases for J; bases not matched to a gene: 14. The CDR3 DNA is TGTGCCGTCAGGCGGCAGGGGGCCGCTAAAGCTTTCTTT. It yields the protein CAVRRQGAAKAFF.

The gene calls are TRBV12-3 or TRBV12-4 and TRBJ1-1, with 7 bases matching TRBD1. The CDR3 has 13 residues. V shed 6 bases, J shed 3 bases, and the junction held 4 bases outside the gene matches. In DNA form, the CDR3 reads TGTGCCAGCAGAAGAGACAGGGACACTGAAGCTTTCTTT. The encoded protein is CASRRDRDTEAFF.

With respect to this clonotype: A read error may account for a junction end that differs from germline. The chain employs TRBV6-5 and TRBJ2-7, with a tentative D call TRBD2 (5 bases). TRBJ2-5 explains the end of the DNA better; the J call may be wrong. Germline loops: CDR1 MNHEY, CDR2 SVGAGI. This CDR3 has 13 residues. The CDR3 DNA sequence: TGTGCCGGCAGCCGGGCTTCGGGAAAGACCCAGTACTTC. Translating it yields CAGSRASGKTQYF.

Details on this clonotype: Compared with germline, one end of the junction differs, possibly owing to a read error. The chain joins TRBV7-2 to TRBJ2-1; D is undetermined. CDR3 length equals 17 residues. Germline CDR1 SGHTA, CDR2 FQGNSA. As DNA, the CDR3 is TGTGCCGGCAGCCCCCCCATCCACCTGATGAACTACAATGAGCAGTTCTTC. As protein: CAGSPPIHLMNYNEQFF.

The rearrangement uses TRBV7-9 and TRBJ2-3; a possible D gene is TRBD2 (6 bases). The V gene's germline CDR1 is SEHNR and CDR2 FQNEAQ (reference sequence). The V end was cut by 5 bases, the J end by 2 bases, with 14 bases between. This CDR3 has 15 residues. CDR3 region: CASSAWDSTTDTQYF. The CDR3 nucleotides read TGTGCCAGCAGCGCCTGGGACTCCACCACAGATACGCAGTATTTT.

J is TRBJ1-5 and V is TRBV20-1; 7 nucleotides agree with TRBD1. Trimming cost V 0 bases and J 5 bases; bases outside gene matches: 4. This CDR3 region has 14 residues. The V gene's germline CDR1 is DFQATT and CDR2 SNEGSKA (reference sequence). In DNA form, the CDR3 reads TGCAGTGCTAGAGACAACAGGGGCCATCAGCCCCAGCATTTT. Its protein is CSARDNRGHQPQHF.

The rearrangement joins TRBV29-1 to TRBJ1-5; D may be TRBD1 (5 bases). The CDR3 has 14 amino acids. CDR1 and CDR2 (germline): SQVTM, ANQGSEA. Trimming stripped 5 bases from V and 0 bases from J, with 11 bases between. Here the CDR3 reads CSVSPGRSNQPQHF. CDR3 nucleotide sequence: TGCAGCGTTTCACCGGGACGTAGCAATCAGCCCCAGCATTTT.

The chain links TRBV6-6 to TRBJ2-3; D ambiguous. The CDR3 length is 16 residues. Trimming left V 5 bases short and J 6 bases short, with 21 bases between. Germline V gene sequence: CDR1 MNHNY, CDR2 SVGAGI (reference sequence). This chain's CDR3 is CASSPRTVFNADTQYF. The CDR3 DNA follows: TGTGCCAGCAGTCCCCGGACCGTATTCAATGCCGATACGCAGTATTTT.

In its sample, this clonotype was seen a few times. The V call is TRBV20-1, the J call TRBJ2-3, with D hard to call. Trimming took off 3 bases at V and 0 bases at J, with 1 base between the two ends. From germline, CDR1 is DFQATT and CDR2 SNEGSKA (reference sequence). This CDR3 has 11 residues. CDR3 sequence reads: CSASSTDTQYF. The CDR3 DNA follows: TGCAGTGCTAGTAGCACAGATACGCAGTATTTT.

In the case of this clonotype: The junction departs from germline at one end; a sequencing error may be responsible. The rearrangement joins TRBV15 to TRBJ2-5, with a possible D match to TRBD1 (6 bases). Germline CDR1 reads LNHNV; CDR2 reads YYDKDF (reference sequence). The CDR3 consists of 15 residues. The CDR3 reads CAASRDGTIQETQYF. The CDR3 DNA is TGTGCCGCCAGCAGAGATGGGACAATCCAAGAGACCCAGTACTTC. Looking up the rest from reference TRBV15 and TRBJ2-5 gives the full variable domain: DAMVIQNPRYQVTQFGKPVTLSCSQTLNHNVMYWYQQKSSQAPKLLFHYYDKDFNNEADTPDNFQSRRPNTSFCFLDIRSPGLGDTAMYLCAASRDGTIQETQYFGPGTRLLVL.

The chain recombines TRBV28 with TRBJ2-1, with TRBD2 as a possible D gene (7 bases). The CDR3 is made up of 16 amino acids. The germline gives CDR1 MDHEN, CDR2 SYDVKM. V lost 2 bases to trimming and J lost 2 bases, with 13 bases between them. CDR3 region: CASSLRGGGTYNEQFF. The CDR3 DNA reads as TGTGCCAGCAGTTTACGAGGGGGGGGGACCTACAATGAGCAGTTCTTC.

The chain carries TRBV20-1 and TRBJ1-1, with unresolved D. The germline V gene has CDR1 DFQATT and CDR2 SNEGSKA (reference sequence). The CDR3 totals 12 residues. V lost 4 bases, J lost 4 bases, and 10 bases lay in between. CDR3 bases: TGCAGTGCTATAGCCAGATTCACTGAAGCTTTCTTT. This encodes CSAIARFTEAFF.

This chain connects TRBV7-2 to TRBJ2-7; possible D gene TRBD2, 7 bases. V lost 2 bases to trimming and J lost 2 bases, with 10 bases between them. CDR1 and CDR2 from the germline V gene are SGHTA and FQGNSA. The CDR3 totals 14 residues. DNA of the CDR3: TGTGCCAGCAGCTTACGGGGGGCCCCCTACGAGCAGTACTTC. Residues: CASSLRGAPYEQYF.

The chain uses TRBV5-1 and TRBJ2-4; 15 bases map to TRBD2. Per the germline V gene, CDR1 is SGHRS and CDR2 is YFSETQ. The CDR3 runs 18 residues. V lost 5 bases and J lost 3; bases outside the gene matches: 9. CDR3 in amino acids: CASRSRTSGGARKNIQYF. Written as DNA, the CDR3 is TGCGCCAGCAGGTCGAGGACTAGCGGGGGGGCCCGCAAAAACATTCAGTACTTC.

The chain employs TRBV10-3 and TRBJ1-2; TRBD1 agrees at 9 bases. The V segment lost 6 bases and the J segment 1 base; nucleotides outside the gene matches: 3. Germline V gene lookup returns CDR1 ENHRY and CDR2 SYGVKD. The CDR3 has 14 residues. DNA for the CDR3: TGTGCCATCAGAGGACAGGGGAATAACTATGGCTACACCTTC. Its translation is CAIRGQGNNYGYTF.

The V call is TRBV7-2, the J call TRBJ2-1; D is unresolved. Trimming cost V 6 bases and J 7 bases, with 13 bases left between them. Germline V CDR1 and CDR2: SGHTA, FQGNSA. CDR3 size: 13 residues. DNA of the CDR3: TGTGCCAGCAGTCCACGGCCTCCGAATGAGCAGTTCTTC. Protein product: CASSPRPPNEQFF.

Many counts were recorded for this clonotype. The J gene is TRBJ1-2, the V gene TRBV15; possible D gene TRBD1, 5 bases. Germline values: CDR1 LNHNV, CDR2 YYDKDF (reference sequence). Trimming stripped 0 bases from V and 4 bases from J, with 12 bases between. The CDR3 spans 15 residues. The CDR3 is CATSRDRGTGYGYTF. The CDR3 DNA reads as TGTGCCACCAGCAGAGATCGAGGGACTGGCTATGGCTACACCTTC.

This clonotype was seen a single time. This chain connects TRBV11-2 to TRBJ2-3, with D maybe TRBD2 (6 bases). V was shortened by 1 base and J by 2 bases, with 13 bases between the two germline ends. Germline lookup yields CDR1 SGHAT and CDR2 FQNNGV. The length of the CDR3 is 16 residues. CDR3 loop: CASSLVRRGLTDTQYF. For the CDR3, the DNA is TGTGCCAGCAGCTTAGTTCGGCGGGGCCTCACAGATACGCAGTATTTT.

The sample holds a few counts of this clonotype. This chain links TRBV7-2 with TRBJ2-7, with D uncertain. V lost 5 bases to trimming and J lost 0 bases, with 11 bases between them. This CDR3 spans 14 amino acids. From germline, CDR1 is SGHTA and CDR2 FQGNSA. The CDR3 loop reads CASSLRVGSYEQYF. CDR3 DNA: TGTGCCAGCAGCCTCCGGGTCGGCTCCTACGAGCAGTACTTC.

This clonotype was counted between two and nine times. This rearrangement joins TRBV12-3 or TRBV12-4 to TRBJ1-2; maybe TRBD1 (5 bases). V was pared by 3 bases and J by 7 bases, with 15 bases between. The CDR3 totals 14 residues. The CDR3 loop reads CASSFSGGASGYTF. Here the CDR3 DNA reads TGTGCCAGCAGTTTCAGCGGCGGGGCGAGTGGCTACACCTTC.

This clonotype was seen a handful of times. Here the CDR3 reads CSATDREETQYF. The CDR3 DNA reads as TGCAGTGCTACAGACAGGGAAGAGACCCAGTACTTC. The V and J genes are TRBV20-1 and TRBJ2-5; 7 bases are a match to TRBD1. CDR3 length equals 12 residues. Germline trimming cut 4 bases from V and 3 bases from J; bases unmatched to any gene: 2. CDR1 is DFQATT, CDR2 SNEGSKA, per germline (reference sequence).

This clonotype has just a few counts. The chain has TRBV7-2 and TRBJ2-7; 9 nucleotides agree with TRBD2. CDR1 is SGHTA and CDR2 is FQGNSA in the germline V gene. The CDR3 spans 15 residues. The junction had 10 bases not matched to a gene; V was cut back by 6 bases and J by 4 bases. The CDR3 bases are TGTGCCAGCAGAAAGGCGGGAGGGTTTAATTACGAGCAGTACTTC. Protein sequence: CASRKAGGFNYEQYF.

With respect to this clonotype: Compared with germline, one end of the junction differs, possibly owing to a read error. The chain recombines TRBV6-5 with TRBJ1-4; no definite D call. The CDR3 is 16 residues long. Germline V lookup: CDR1 MNHEY, CDR2 SVGAGI. The CDR3 loop reads CASSYSIPSTNEKRFF. The CDR3 DNA sequence: TGTGCCAGCAGTTACTCGATTCCGTCAACTAATGAAAAACGGTTTTTT.